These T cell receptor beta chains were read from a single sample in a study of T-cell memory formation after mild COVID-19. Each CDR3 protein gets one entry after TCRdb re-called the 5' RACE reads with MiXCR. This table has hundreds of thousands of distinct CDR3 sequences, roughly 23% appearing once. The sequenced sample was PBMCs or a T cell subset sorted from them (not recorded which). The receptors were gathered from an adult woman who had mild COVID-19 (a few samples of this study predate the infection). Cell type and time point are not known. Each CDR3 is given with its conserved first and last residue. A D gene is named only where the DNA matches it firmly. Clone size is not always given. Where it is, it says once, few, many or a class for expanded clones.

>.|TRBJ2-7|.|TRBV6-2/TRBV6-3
CASSYSPTYEQYF
TGTGCCAGCAGTTACTCCCCGACCTACGAGCAGTACTTC
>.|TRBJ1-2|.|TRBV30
CAWSVLGGYGYTF
TGTGCCTGGAGTGTGTTGGGGGGATATGGCTACACCTTC
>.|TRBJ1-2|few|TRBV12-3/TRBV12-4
CASSDPGKGNYGYTF
TGTGCCAGCAGTGACCCGGGAAAGGGGAACTATGGCTACACCTTC
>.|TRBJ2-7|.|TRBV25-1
CASSGVSKEQYF
TGTGCCAGCAGTGGGGTTTCGAAAGAGCAGTACTTC
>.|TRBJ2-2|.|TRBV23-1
CASSPGTVEPPSDTGELFF
TGCGCCAGCAGCCCCGGGACCGTTGAACCCCCATCGGACACCGGGGAGCTGTTTTTT
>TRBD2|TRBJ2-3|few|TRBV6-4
CASSDSSGNTDTQYF
TGTGCCAGCAGTGACTCGAGCGGGAACACAGATACGCAGTATTTT
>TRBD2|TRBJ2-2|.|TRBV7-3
CASSLLSSGSGLFF
TGTGCCAGCAGCTTATTGTCTAGCGGGAGCGGGCTGTTTTTT
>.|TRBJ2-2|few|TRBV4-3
CASSQGRRSGELFF
TGCGCCAGCAGCCAAGGGCGGAGATCCGGGGAGCTGTTTTTT
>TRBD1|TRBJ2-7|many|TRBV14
CASSQGQGVYEQYF
TGTGCCAGCAGCCAGGGACAGGGGGTCTACGAGCAGTACTTC
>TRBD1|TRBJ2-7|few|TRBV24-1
CATSEPNPGQVSYEQYF
TGTGCCACCAGTGAACCGAATCCGGGACAGGTCTCCTACGAGCAGTACTTC
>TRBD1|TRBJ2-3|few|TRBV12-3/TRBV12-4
CASSTRTGADTQYF
TGTGCCAGCAGTACCAGGACAGGGGCAGATACGCAGTATTTT
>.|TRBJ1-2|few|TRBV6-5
CASRTPQGRGYGYTF
TGTGCCAGCAGAACTCCCCAGGGTAGAGGGTATGGCTACACCTTC
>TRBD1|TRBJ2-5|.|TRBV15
CATSTNRDRALQETQYF
TGTGCCACCAGCACCAACCGGGACAGGGCTCTCCAAGAGACCCAGTACTTC
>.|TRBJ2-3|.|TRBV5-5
CASSLMPPTDTQYF
TGTGCCAGCAGCTTGATGCCTCCCACAGATACGCAGTATTTT
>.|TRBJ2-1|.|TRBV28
CASRLGSGNEQFF
TGTGCCAGCCGGCTCGGGTCTGGCAATGAGCAGTTCTTC
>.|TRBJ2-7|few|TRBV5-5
CASSLEGVFYEQYF
TGTGCCAGCAGCTTGGAGGGGGTGTTCTACGAGCAGTACTTC
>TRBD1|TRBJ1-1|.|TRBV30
CAWSGGARDRGSTEAFF
TGTGCCTGGAGTGGAGGGGCTAGGGACAGGGGATCCACTGAAGCTTTCTTT
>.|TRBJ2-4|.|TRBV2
CASRETLGDIQYF
TGTGCCAGCAGAGAAACACTCGGGGACATTCAGTACTTC
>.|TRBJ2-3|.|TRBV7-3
CASSSRTLGDTQYF
TGTGCCAGCAGCTCCCGGACTTTAGGGGATACGCAGTATTTT
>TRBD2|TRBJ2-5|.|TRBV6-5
CASSPTGLAGGLQETQYF
TGTGCCAGCAGTCCAACGGGACTAGCGGGGGGGCTTCAAGAGACCCAGTACTTC
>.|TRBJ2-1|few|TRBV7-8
CASSPLDGLAYNEQFF
TGTGCCAGCAGCCCCTTGGACGGCCTCGCCTACAATGAGCAGTTCTTC
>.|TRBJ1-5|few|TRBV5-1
CASRKGQGINQPQHF
TGCGCCAGCCGGAAGGGGCAGGGGATCAATCAGCCCCAGCATTTT
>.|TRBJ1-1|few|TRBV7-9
CASSSRLVEAFF
TGTGCCAGCAGCTCCCGCCTTGTCGAAGCTTTCTTT
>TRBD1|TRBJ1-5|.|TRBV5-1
CASSWQGGLGQPQHF
TGCGCCAGCAGCTGGCAGGGGGGTTTGGGTCAGCCCCAGCATTTT
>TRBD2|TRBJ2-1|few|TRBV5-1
CASSLGKRGGSYNEQFF
TGCGCCAGCAGCTTGGGAAAGCGGGGGGGCTCTTACAATGAGCAGTTCTTC